The 14 T cell receptor beta chains given below trace back to one sample, sequenced in a study of blood T cell repertoires in COVID-19. TCRdb's copy holds only in-frame clones and misses some; the assay was immunoSEQ multiplex PCR. The sample yields roughly 180,000 clones, 94% seen once. The sample comprised peripheral blood. All receptors come from a man aged 25 to 40 with COVID-19, enrolled during active disease.

The chain carries TRBV19 and TRBJ2-1, with 8 bases matching TRBD2. The trim removed 5 bases at V and 8 bases at J, leaving 8 bases unmatched. CDR3 length: 14 amino acids. Germline CDR1 is LNHDA and CDR2 is SQIVND (reference sequence). DNA of the CDR3: TGTGCCAGTAGTTCCAGCGGGGGTAGGGATGAGCAGTTCTTC. This translates into CASSSSGGRDEQFF.

The chain is built from TRBV11-2 and TRBJ2-3, with D maybe TRBD2 (6 bases). V was pared by 3 bases and J by 1 base, with 14 bases between. Germline CDR1 SGHAT, CDR2 FQNNGV. This CDR3 is 16 amino acids long. The CDR3 DNA sequence: TGTGCCAGCAGCTTCCTAGCGTCACAAGGCACAGATACGCAGTATTTT. It specifies CASSFLASQGTDTQYF.

Of note for this clone: Other DNA sequences from this sample encode an identical CDR3 as well. The chain couples TRBV5-5 to TRBJ2-2, with no clear D. V was shortened by 3 bases and J by 3 bases, with 3 bases between the two germline ends. This CDR3 has 12 residues. In germline, CDR1 is SGHKS, CDR2 YYEKEE (reference sequence). The CDR3 DNA sequence: TGTGCCAGCAGCTCCTACACCGGGGAGCTGTTTTTT. Translating it yields CASSSYTGELFF.

The V and J genes are TRBV4-1 and TRBJ2-7; D is uncertain. This CDR3 has 15 amino acids. CDR1 is MGHRA, CDR2 YSYEKL, per germline. The V and J ends lost 0 bases and 3 bases respectively, with 12 bases between them. DNA of the CDR3: TGCGCCAGCAGCCAAGATCCTTTGCGGAGCTACGAGCAGTACTTC. Its protein is CASSQDPLRSYEQYF.

V usage is TRBV5-6 and J usage is TRBJ1-1; TRBD1 is a possible D gene (6 bases). The CDR3 runs 15 residues. Germline CDR1 reads SGHDT; CDR2 reads YYEEEE. V was shortened by 1 base and J by 4 bases, with 14 bases between the two germline ends. The CDR3 loop is CASSLMGAIGTEAFF. The CDR3 DNA follows: TGTGCCAGCAGCTTGATGGGGGCGATTGGCACTGAAGCTTTCTTT.

The chain combines TRBV30 with TRBJ1-2; a possible D gene is TRBD1 (6 bases). The length of the CDR3 is 15 residues. CDR1 and CDR2 (germline): GTSNPN, SVGIG (reference sequence). The germline V and J ends were trimmed by 4 bases and 4 bases, with 19 bases remaining between them. Here the CDR3 reads CAWTPSTLDSYGYTF. In DNA form, the CDR3 reads TGTGCCTGGACTCCCAGCACCTTGGACAGCTATGGCTACACCTTC.

The J gene is TRBJ1-1, the V gene TRBV7-5; the D call of TRBD1 is as the table states it, not checked on the DNA. TRBV7-5 constitutes a pseudogene. This CDR3 has 15 residues. The CDR3 reads CVRSTRTGEKTEAFF. The CDR3 DNA reads TGTGTCAGAAGCACTAGGACAGGGGAGAAGACTGAAGCTTTCTTT.

This chain links TRBV12-3 or TRBV12-4 with TRBJ2-7; TRBD1 is a possible D gene (6 bases). The germline V and J ends were trimmed by 5 bases and 5 bases, with 13 bases remaining between them. The CDR3 totals 13 residues. The CDR3 DNA reads as TGTGCCAGCAGTAGAAACAGGGCTGACGAGCAGTACTTC. It encodes CASSRNRADEQYF.

The chain couples TRBV2 to TRBJ1-3; TRBD1 matches 8 bases. Germline V gene lookup returns CDR1 SNHLY and CDR2 FYNNEI. The V segment lost 8 bases and the J segment 0 bases; nucleotides outside the gene matches: 9. CDR3 length equals 16 residues. This CDR3 reads CASSGDRRLSGNTIYF. CDR3 DNA: TGTGCCAGCTCCGGGGACAGGCGCCTCTCTGGAAACACCATATATTTT.

V gene TRBV7-3 combines with J gene TRBJ2-1, with 8 bases fitting TRBD2. This CDR3 has 19 residues. Germline V gene data show CDR1 as SGHTA and CDR2 as FQGTGA. Trimming removed 5 bases from V and 0 bases from J; junction bases left unmatched: 15. Here the CDR3 reads CASSLQPNSGASSYNEQFF. DNA for the CDR3: TGTGCCAGCAGCCTTCAACCCAATAGCGGGGCGAGCTCCTACAATGAGCAGTTCTTC. Based on the CDR3 plus reference TRBV7-3 and TRBJ2-1, the full variable domain is GAGVSQTPSNKVTEKGKYVELRCDPISGHTALYWYRQSLGQGPEFLIYFQGTGAADDSGLPNDRFFAVRPEGSVSTLKIQRTERGDSAVYLCASSLQPNSGASSYNEQFFGPGTRLTVL.

This chain connects TRBV2 to TRBJ1-4, with 8 bases fitting TRBD1. J was trimmed by 8 bases and V by 4 bases; bases with no gene match: 9. This CDR3 region has 15 residues. CDR1 SNHLY and CDR2 FYNNEI come from the germline V gene. This chain's CDR3 is CASSGQGTTSEKLFF. CDR3 nucleotides: TGTGCCAGCAGTGGACAGGGGACCACCTCAGAAAAACTGTTTTTT.

This rearrangement joins TRBV5-5 to TRBJ1-5; tentatively, D is TRBD1 (6 bases). The V gene's germline CDR1 is SGHKS and CDR2 YYEKEE (reference sequence). The V end lost 1 base, the J end lost 7 bases, and 18 bases lay between the germline ends. The CDR3 loop spans 16 amino acids. The CDR3 coding sequence is TGTGCCAGCAGCTTGTCTCTAGTGGGGGCTGGACAGCCCCAGCATTTT. Encoded protein: CASSLSLVGAGQPQHF.

The CDR3 protein is CASSPLSGGQETQYF. The CDR3 nucleotides read TGTGCCAGCAGCCCACTTAGCGGGGGACAAGAGACCCAGTACTTC. The chain couples TRBV5-6 to TRBJ2-5; 9 bases agree with TRBD2. Per germline, CDR1 SGHDT and CDR2 YYEEEE. This CDR3 spans 15 amino acids. J lost 2 bases, V lost 4 bases, and 6 bases had no gene match.

The rearrangement links TRBV5-6 to TRBJ2-2; TRBD1 agrees at 7 bases. V shed 4 bases and J 6 bases; nucleotides not matched to a gene: 9. Germline lookup yields CDR1 SGHDT and CDR2 YYEEEE. This CDR3 spans 15 amino acids. CDR3 in DNA: TGTGCCAGCAGCCCCCACATGACAGGGCCCGGGGAGCTGTTTTTT. It encodes CASSPHMTGPGELFF.